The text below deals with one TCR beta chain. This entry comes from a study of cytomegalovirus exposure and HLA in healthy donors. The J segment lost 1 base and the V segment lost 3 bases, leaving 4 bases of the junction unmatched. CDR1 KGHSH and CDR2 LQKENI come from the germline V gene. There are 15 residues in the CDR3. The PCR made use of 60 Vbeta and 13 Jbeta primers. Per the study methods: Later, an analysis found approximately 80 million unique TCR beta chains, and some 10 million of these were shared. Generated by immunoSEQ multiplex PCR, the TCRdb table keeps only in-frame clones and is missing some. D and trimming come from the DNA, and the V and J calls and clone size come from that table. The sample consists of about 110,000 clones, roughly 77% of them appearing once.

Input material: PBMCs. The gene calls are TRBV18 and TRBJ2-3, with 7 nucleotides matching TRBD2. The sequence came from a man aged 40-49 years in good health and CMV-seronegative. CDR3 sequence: CASSPPTSGTDTQYF. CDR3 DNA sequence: TGTGCCAGCTCACCTCCTACTAGCGGCACAGATACGCAGTATTTT.